These T cell receptor beta chains were read from a single sample in a study of blood T cell repertoires in COVID-19. The assay was immunoSEQ multiplex PCR, and TCRdb's table has in-frame clones only and misses some. The table has 320,000 or so clones, about 87% seen once. Material for sequencing was PBMCs or T cells enriched from blood (not recorded which). Source of these receptors: a man in his thirties or forties who had recovered from COVID-19. Each CDR3 is given with its conserved first and last residue. D genes are given only for firm matches. A clone size is listed for some rows: how often the clone was seen (once, few, many), or a class if it is expanded.

NA,NA,TRBJ2-5,TRBV19,TGTGCCAGTAGTATAGGGATTGACAGTTCGTCAGAGACCCAGTACTTC,CASSIGIDSSSETQYF
NA,NA,TRBJ1-1,TRBV27,TGTGCCAGCAGTTTAAACCCCCGGGCGGGGACTGAAGCTTTCTTT,CASSLNPRAGTEAFF
NA,NA,TRBJ1-2,TRBV3-1/TRBV3-2,TGTGCCAGCAGCCAAGTCTCGGGAGACGGCTACACCTTC,CASSQVSGDGYTF
TRBD1,NA,TRBJ1-3,TRBV27,TGTGCCAGCAGCCCTGACAGGGGGTTTGGAAACACCATATATTTT,CASSPDRGFGNTIYF
TRBD1,NA,TRBJ2-5,TRBV18,TGTGCCAGCGGGGACAGGGCTGGAGAGACCCAGTACTTC,CASGDRAGETQYF
TRBD1,NA,TRBJ2-1,TRBV6-6,TGTGCCAGCAGCCAACAGGGGGGCTCCTACAATGAGCAGTTCTTC,CASSQQGGSYNEQFF
NA,NA,TRBJ2-3,TRBV6-5,TGTGCCAGCAGTTACTCGGACACGATCACAGATACGCAGTATTTT,CASSYSDTITDTQYF
NA,NA,TRBJ1-2,TRBV9,TGTGCCAGCAGCCCGATCTGGGGGGATGGCTACACCTTC,CASSPIWGDGYTF
NA,NA,TRBJ2-7,TRBV28,TGTGCCAGCAGTTTAAAGGGTAGCCCCCGGGACTTCTGGTACTTC,CASSLKGSPRDFWYF
TRBD2,NA,TRBJ2-1,TRBV19,TGTGCCAGTACCAGAACTAGCGGGGAGGAAAATGAGCAGTTCTTC,CASTRTSGEENEQFF
NA,NA,TRBJ1-6,TRBV18,TGTGCCAGCTCACCCTTCGGGGGGAGAGCAGGGAATTCACCCCTCCACTTT,CASSPFGGRAGNSPLHF
TRBD1,few,TRBJ1-1,TRBV2,TGTGCCAGCAGGTTGGGACAGGGGTACACTGAAGCTTTCTTT,CASRLGQGYTEAFF
NA,NA,TRBJ2-3,TRBV9,TGTGCCAGCAGCGGGGGCGAAAGCACAGATACGCAGTATTTT,CASSGGESTDTQYF
TRBD2,once,TRBJ2-7,TRBV24-1,TGTGCCACCAGTGAGGACGGGGGGGAGCAGTACTTC,CATSEDGGEQYF
TRBD1,NA,TRBJ2-1,TRBV5-1,TGCGCCAGCAGCTTACAGGGGTCCTCCTACAATGAGCAGTTCTTC,CASSLQGSSYNEQFF
TRBD2,NA,TRBJ2-7,TRBV6-5,TGTGCCAGCACCATTACGGGAGGGGGGCTCTACGAGCAGTACTTC,CASTITGGGLYEQYF
NA,once,TRBJ1-2,TRBV12-3/TRBV12-4,TGTGCCAGCAGCCCCAGGGCCTACTATGGCTACACCTTC,CASSPRAYYGYTF
TRBD1,NA,TRBJ1-3,TRBV27,TGTGCCAGCCCCGATCGGGGACAGGGCCTCAAAATGGGAAACACCATATATTTT,CASPDRGQGLKMGNTIYF
TRBD2,NA,TRBJ2-2,TRBV5-1,TGCGCCAGCAGCTCACAACTAGCGGAGAACACCGGGGAGCTGTTTTTT,CASSSQLAENTGELFF
NA,NA,TRBJ1-4,TRBV28,TGTGCCAGCAGTCTCCCCGCGGGGAGGACAACTAATGAAAAACTGTTTTTT,CASSLPAGRTTNEKLFF
TRBD2,once,TRBJ2-3,TRBV24-1,TGTGCCATCGGACTAGGTTTGTCCGCAGATACGCAGTATTTT,CAIGLGLSADTQYF
NA,NA,TRBJ1-2,TRBV28,TGTGCCAGCAGTTCCTCCCGGGGGGCGACTAACTATGGCTACACCTTC,CASSSSRGATNYGYTF
NA,NA,TRBJ1-5,TRBV2,TGTGCCAGCAGTGAAGCCACAGTGGTTCAGCCCCAGCATTTT,CASSEATVVQPQHF
NA,few,TRBJ1-6,TRBV28,TGTGCCAGCAGCCTTGCCGGGTCCATAAATTCACCCCTCCACTTT,CASSLAGSINSPLHF
NA,NA,TRBJ1-5,TRBV28,TGTGCCAGCAGCCCGCGGCGGTATCAGCCCCAGCATTTT,CASSPRRYQPQHF
NA,NA,TRBJ2-5,TRBV6-5,TGTGCCAGCAGCGTAGGGGGGACCCAGTACTTC,CASSVGGTQYF
TRBD2,NA,TRBJ2-7,TRBV27,TGTGCCAGCAGTTTCGGACTAGCGGGGGGATACGAGCAGTACTTC,CASSFGLAGGYEQYF
TRBD2,NA,TRBJ2-3,TRBV5-1,TGCGCCAGCAGCTTGGGGACTAGTCTCGATACGCAGTATTTT,CASSLGTSLDTQYF
TRBD1,NA,TRBJ2-1,TRBV12-5,TGTGCTAGTGGTTTGGTATTATGGGGTGGGGACAGGGGAGGCAATGAGCAGTTCTTC,CASGLVLWGGDRGGNEQFF
NA,NA,TRBJ2-7,TRBV27,TGTGCCAGCAGTTTCGGAGGGGGCGGCTCCTACGAGCAGTACTTC,CASSFGGGGSYEQYF
TRBD2,NA,TRBJ2-1,TRBV28,TGTGCCAGCGAGCTAGCGGGGGGGTTCTACAATGAGCAGTTCTTC,CASELAGGFYNEQFF
NA,NA,TRBJ1-1,TRBV12-3/TRBV12-4,TGTGCCAGCAGTTTAGGGCTGAACACTGAAGCTTTCTTT,CASSLGLNTEAFF
TRBD1,NA,TRBJ1-2,TRBV4-1,TGCGCCAGCAGCCAAGAGTTGGGGAACAGGGGTAGCGGCTACACCTTC,CASSQELGNRGSGYTF
TRBD1,NA,TRBJ1-6,TRBV19,TGTGCCAGTAGTCCCCTAAGGACAGGGGAAAATTCACCCCTCCACTTT,CASSPLRTGENSPLHF
NA,NA,TRBJ2-7,TRBV7-9,TGTGCCAGCAGCTTAGGCCTCGGACTCGAACAGTACTTC,CASSLGLGLEQYF
TRBD1,NA,TRBJ1-6,TRBV15,TGTGCCACCAGCAGAGATCAGGGGGACAGTTCACCCCTCCACTTT,CATSRDQGDSSPLHF
NA,NA,TRBJ1-2,TRBV12-3/TRBV12-4,TGTGCCAGCAGCACCGTAGCAGGGTTCGGCTACACCTTC,CASSTVAGFGYTF
NA,NA,TRBJ1-2,TRBV3-1/TRBV3-2,TGTGCCAGCAGCCAAGATACCGGGGTAGGAGGCTACACCTTC,CASSQDTGVGGYTF
NA,NA,TRBJ1-1,TRBV2,TGTGCCAGCAGTGAAGCGACGGGGTATCGTACTGAAGCTTTCTTT,CASSEATGYRTEAFF
NA,NA,TRBJ2-4,TRBV5-1,TGCGCCAGCAGCACCGGACAGTGGGCGATCAAAAACATTCAGTACTTC,CASSTGQWAIKNIQYF
TRBD1,once,TRBJ1-5,TRBV28,TGTGCCAGCAGGAGGGCCGGGACAGGGGGCCCAAAGCAGCCCCAGCATTTT,CASRRAGTGGPKQPQHF
TRBD1,NA,TRBJ2-7,TRBV28,TGTGCCAGCAGTTTCGGGACAGGGGGGAGAGACGAGCAGTACTTC,CASSFGTGGRDEQYF
NA,NA,TRBJ2-2,TRBV15,TGTGCCACCAGCTCCCGGTCCCGGGGCACCGGGGAGCTGTTTTTT,CATSSRSRGTGELFF
TRBD2,NA,TRBJ2-5,TRBV2,TGTGCCAGCAGTTTCCGGGGAGGGGAGCTTCAAGAGACCCAGTACTTC,CASSFRGGELQETQYF
NA,NA,TRBJ1-1,TRBV2,TGTGCCAGCATCTGGGAGGCCGACACTGAAGCTTTCTTT,CASIWEADTEAFF
NA,NA,TRBJ2-3,TRBV7-8,TGTGCCAGCAGCTTGTTTCGGGAAAACCGGGGTACGCAGTATTTT,CASSLFRENRGTQYF
TRBD1,NA,TRBJ2-7,TRBV13,TGTGCCAGCAGCTTGAAAGGGGGCCAATACGAGCAGTACTTC,CASSLKGGQYEQYF
NA,NA,TRBJ1-6,TRBV2,TGTGCCAGCATTGGACAGTCGGATAATTCACCCCTCCACTTT,CASIGQSDNSPLHF
NA,NA,TRBJ1-6,TRBV19,TGTGCCAGTACCTTCGGAGAAGCTTCACCCCTCCACTTT,CASTFGEASPLHF